Included here is one T cell receptor (beta chain) sequence, with context. Its antigen target is currently unknown. The input lacks base qualities; no much larger clone sits a single base away. The CDR3 numbers 14 residues from cysteine through phenylalanine. The DNA shown is the 42-base CDR3, in frame from base 1. CDR1 and CDR2 are read off the germline V gene (reference sequence) as DFQATT and SNEGSKA. V is reduced by 6 bases and J by 12 bases, leaving a spacing of 27 bases between them. This was a case-control study nested in a cohort of healthcare workers in London, UK, who had nasopharyngeal swab PCR tests and blood samples taken every week. Healthcare workers were recruited between 23 and 31 March 2020, during the week of the UK lockdown, and were followed weekly for up to about 15 weeks. The data originate from a study of early T cells in non-severe SARS-CoV-2 infection (dated by TCRdb to the early 2020s). At the level of the whole study: Because TCR sequencing relied on bulk RNA taken from unsorted whole blood, pairing of alpha and beta chains was not possible.

Libraries came from 5' RACE. Data came from a NextSeq 500. The TCR library protocol attached unique molecular identifiers to individual cDNA molecules to correct for sequencing error and PCR bias. Both TCR alpha and beta chains were sequenced, and tight co-correlation was observed between alpha and beta sequence abundances in each sample. Concerning the study's data processing: Decombinator V4 was used to annotate TCR sequences for V gene, J gene and CDR3. Expanded TCRs were defined as changing significantly between any two time points under a Poisson model with p below 0.0001. TCR abundances were normalised to the total number of TCRs sequenced per sample and were expressed as counts per million. TRAV1-2 paired with TRAJ12, TRAJ20 or TRAJ33 defined MAIT TCRs, while TRAV10 paired with TRAJ18 defined iNKT TCRs. VDJdb, accessed 1 November 2021, was searched for CMV, EBV and SARS-CoV-2 annotated TCRs, excluding TCRs annotated for multiple antigens. TCRdb reanalyzed the raw reads on its own, using fastp at Q25 for trimming and MiXCR for clone calling, and kept in-frame beta chains. Merged by CDR3 protein, the rows form single entries marked with the most common genes and DNA. The V and J calls follow TCRdb's processing rather than the paper's. Present in this sample are tens of thousands of distinct CDR3 sequences, 9% to 15% of which were seen just once. The top ten constitute just over 6.5% of the sample.

Beyond this particular receptor, the publication reports: VDJdb matching was skewed toward anti-spike CD8 responses, so virus-specific expansions were likely underestimated and private and CD4 specificities were missed.

The rearrangement joined TRBV20-1 to TRBJ2-7; D gene: possibly TRBD2, on 6 matching bases. This TCR derives from an adult who was a healthcare worker with PCR-confirmed SARS-CoV-2 infection or an uninfected control (not recorded which). The sequenced sample was whole blood. The nucleotide sequence is given as TGCAGTGCCCCGCTGGTTTCCGGGTCCCCGGGGGTGTACTTC. Translated, this gives CSAPLVSGSPGVYF.